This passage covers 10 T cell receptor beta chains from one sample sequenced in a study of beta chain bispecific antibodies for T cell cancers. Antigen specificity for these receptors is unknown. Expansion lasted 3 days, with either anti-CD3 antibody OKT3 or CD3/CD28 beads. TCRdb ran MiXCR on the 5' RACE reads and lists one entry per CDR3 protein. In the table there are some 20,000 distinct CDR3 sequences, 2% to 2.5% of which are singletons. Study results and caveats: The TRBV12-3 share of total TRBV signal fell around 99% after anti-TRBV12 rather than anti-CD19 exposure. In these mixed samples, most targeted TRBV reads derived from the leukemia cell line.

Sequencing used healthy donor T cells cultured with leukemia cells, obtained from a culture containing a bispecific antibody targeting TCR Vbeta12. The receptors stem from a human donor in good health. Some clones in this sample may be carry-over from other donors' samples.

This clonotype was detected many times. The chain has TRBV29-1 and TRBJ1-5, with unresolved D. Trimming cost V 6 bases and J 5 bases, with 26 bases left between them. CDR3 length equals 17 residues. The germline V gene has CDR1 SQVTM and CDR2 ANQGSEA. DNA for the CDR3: TGCAGCGTCAACCATCTTAAGCCCCCCGGGTGCTATCAGCCCCAGCATTTT. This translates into CSVNHLKPPGCYQPQHF.

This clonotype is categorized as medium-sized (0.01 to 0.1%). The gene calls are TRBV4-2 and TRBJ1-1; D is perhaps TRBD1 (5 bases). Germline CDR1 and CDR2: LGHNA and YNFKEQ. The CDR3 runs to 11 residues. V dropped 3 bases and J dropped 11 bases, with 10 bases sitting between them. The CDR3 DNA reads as TGTGCCAGCAGCCATGACAGATCCGCTTTCTTT. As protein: CASSHDRSAFF.

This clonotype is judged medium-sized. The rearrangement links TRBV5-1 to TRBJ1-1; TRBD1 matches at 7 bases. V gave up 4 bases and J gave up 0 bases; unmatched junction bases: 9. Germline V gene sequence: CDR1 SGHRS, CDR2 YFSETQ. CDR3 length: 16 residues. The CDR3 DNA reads TGCGCCAGCAGCGACGGACAGGCGGTGATGAACACTGAAGCTTTCTTT. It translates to CASSDGQAVMNTEAFF.

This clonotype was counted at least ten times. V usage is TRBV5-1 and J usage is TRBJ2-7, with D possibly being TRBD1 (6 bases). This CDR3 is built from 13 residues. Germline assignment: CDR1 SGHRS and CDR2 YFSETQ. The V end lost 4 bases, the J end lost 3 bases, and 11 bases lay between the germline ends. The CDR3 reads CASSGDISYEQYF. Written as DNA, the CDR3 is TGCGCCAGCAGCGGGGACATCAGCTACGAGCAGTACTTC.

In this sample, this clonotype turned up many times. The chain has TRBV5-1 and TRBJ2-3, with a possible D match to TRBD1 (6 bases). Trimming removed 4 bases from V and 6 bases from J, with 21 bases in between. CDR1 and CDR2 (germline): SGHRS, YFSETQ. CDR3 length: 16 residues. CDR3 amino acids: CASSTGLAWAGDTQYF. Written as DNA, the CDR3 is TGCGCCAGCAGCACAGGGTTGGCTTGGGCTGGGGATACGCAGTATTTT. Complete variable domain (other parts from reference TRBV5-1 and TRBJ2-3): KAGVTQTPRYLIKTRGQQVTLSCSPISGHRSVSWYQQTPGQGLQFLFEYFSETQRNKGNFPGRFSGRQFSNSRSEMNVSTLELGDSALYLCASSTGLAWAGDTQYFGPGTRLTVL.

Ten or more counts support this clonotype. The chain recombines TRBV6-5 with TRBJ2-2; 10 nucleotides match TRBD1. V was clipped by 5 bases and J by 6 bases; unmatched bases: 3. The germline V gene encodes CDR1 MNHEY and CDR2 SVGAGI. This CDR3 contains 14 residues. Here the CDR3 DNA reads TGTGCCAGCAGTACAGACAGGGGGCCCGGGGAGCTGTTTTTT. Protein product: CASSTDRGPGELFF.

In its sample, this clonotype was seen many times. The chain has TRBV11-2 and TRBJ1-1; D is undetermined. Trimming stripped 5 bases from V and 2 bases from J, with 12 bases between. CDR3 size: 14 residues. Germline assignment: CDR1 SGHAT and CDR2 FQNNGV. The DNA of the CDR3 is TGTGCCAGCAGCGTTGGAGAGACTAACACTGAAGCTTTCTTT. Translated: CASSVGETNTEAFF.

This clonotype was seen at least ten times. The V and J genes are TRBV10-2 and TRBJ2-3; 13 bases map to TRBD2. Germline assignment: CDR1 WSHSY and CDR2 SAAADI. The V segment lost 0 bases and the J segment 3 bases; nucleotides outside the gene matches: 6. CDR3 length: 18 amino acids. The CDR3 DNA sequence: TGCGCCAGCAGTGAGTCGAGGGGACTAGCGGGGTTAACAGATACGCAGTATTTT. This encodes CASSESRGLAGLTDTQYF.

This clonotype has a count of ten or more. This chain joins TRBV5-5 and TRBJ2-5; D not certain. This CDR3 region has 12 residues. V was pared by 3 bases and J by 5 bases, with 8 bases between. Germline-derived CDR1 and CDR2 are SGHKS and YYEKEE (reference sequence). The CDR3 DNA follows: TGTGCCAGCAGCTCGGACCTCGAGACCCAGTACTTC. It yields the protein CASSSDLETQYF.

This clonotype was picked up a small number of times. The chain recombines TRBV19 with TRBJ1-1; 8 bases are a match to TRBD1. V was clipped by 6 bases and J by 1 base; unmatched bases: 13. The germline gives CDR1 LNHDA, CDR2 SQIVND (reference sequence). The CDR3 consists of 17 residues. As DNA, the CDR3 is TGTGCCAGTAGGGGGGTAGGGGCAGGGGGCGCGAACACTGAAGCTTTCTTT. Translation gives CASRGVGAGGANTEAFF.